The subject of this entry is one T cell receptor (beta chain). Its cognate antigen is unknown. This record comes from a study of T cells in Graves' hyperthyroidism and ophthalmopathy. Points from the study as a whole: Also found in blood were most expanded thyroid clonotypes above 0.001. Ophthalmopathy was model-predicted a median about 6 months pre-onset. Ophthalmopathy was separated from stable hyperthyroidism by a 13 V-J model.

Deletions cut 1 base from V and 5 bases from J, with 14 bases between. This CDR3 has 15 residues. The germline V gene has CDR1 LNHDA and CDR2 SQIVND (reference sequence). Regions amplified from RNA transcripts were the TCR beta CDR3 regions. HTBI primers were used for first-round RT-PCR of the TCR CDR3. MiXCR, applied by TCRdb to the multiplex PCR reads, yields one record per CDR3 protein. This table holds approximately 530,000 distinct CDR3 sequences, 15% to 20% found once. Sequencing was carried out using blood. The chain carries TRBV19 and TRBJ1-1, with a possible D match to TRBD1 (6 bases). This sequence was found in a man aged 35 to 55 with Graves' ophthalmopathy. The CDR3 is CASSIGLQGHTEAFF. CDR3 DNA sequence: TGTGCCAGTAGTATAGGTTTGCAGGGACATACTGAAGCTTTCTTT.